A selection of T cell receptor beta chains follows, all from one sample in a study of blood T cell repertoires in COVID-19. The data were produced by immunoSEQ multiplex PCR, yet TCRdb's version contains in-frame clones alone and is incomplete. Here the sample spans approximately 80,000 clones, 60% to 80% being singletons. Sample: peripheral blood. The receptors stem from a man aged 65 to 79 with active or convalescent COVID-19. Both conserved end residues are part of each CDR3. A D gene is named only where the DNA matches it firmly. Where a row states a size, it is once, few, many or the class of an expanded clone; other rows omit it.

d_gene	abundance	j_gene	v_gene	CDR3nt	CDR3aa
.	.	TRBJ2-3	TRBV28	TGTGCCAGCAAAGTTCAGGGGTTTATACAGCTAACAGATACGCAGTATTTT	CASKVQGFIQLTDTQYF
.	.	TRBJ2-1	TRBV11-3	TGTGCCAGCAGTTCCACTAGAGGACAGAGGAACAATGAGCAGTTCTTC	CASSSTRGQRNNEQFF
.	.	TRBJ2-7	TRBV5-1	TGCGCCAGCAGCCTGAATCCGGTATACGAGCAGTACTTC	CASSLNPVYEQYF
TRBD2	.	TRBJ2-5	TRBV3-1/TRBV3-2	TGTGCCAGCAGCCAAGCATGGCGGGGGGGCCGGAAGACCCAGTACTTC	CASSQAWRGGRKTQYF
TRBD1	.	TRBJ2-3	TRBV5-6	TGTGCCAGCAGCTCGACCCACAGGGGGCTCACAGATACGCAGTATTTT	CASSSTHRGLTDTQYF
.	.	TRBJ2-3	TRBV4-1	TGCGCCAGCAGCCAAGAGCGATTGTCCGGTACGCAGTATTTT	CASSQERLSGTQYF
.	.	TRBJ1-6	TRBV9	TGTGCCAGCAGCGTAGACATGCCTTCGGCTCGGGGTTCACCCCTCCACTTT	CASSVDMPSARGSPLHF
.	.	TRBJ1-1	TRBV25-1	TGTGCCAGCCGTCGTAGGGCAGATGGAGGCCAGGCTGAAGCTTTCTTT	CASRRRADGGQAEAFF
.	once	TRBJ1-5	TRBV30	TGTGCCTGGAACTCAGGGGCAGGGGATCAGCCCCAGCATTTT	CAWNSGAGDQPQHF
.	.	TRBJ2-7	TRBV10-3	TGTGCCATCAGTGGAGGGTTGGGCTACGAGCAGTACTTC	CAISGGLGYEQYF
TRBD1	few	TRBJ2-7	TRBV6-5	TGTGCCAGCAGGGACAGGGTTACCTACGAGCAGTACTTC	CASRDRVTYEQYF
.	.	TRBJ2-3	TRBV24-1	TGTGCCACCAGTGATACGAACCCGGGGTCGGATACGCAGTATTTT	CATSDTNPGSDTQYF
TRBD1	.	TRBJ2-5	TRBV24-1	TGTGCCACCACCACAGGGGGGTACCAAGAGACCCAGTACTTC	CATTTGGYQETQYF
.	.	TRBJ1-1	TRBV12-3/TRBV12-4	TGTGCCAGCATCCTAACGAGGAACACTGAAGCTTTCTTT	CASILTRNTEAFF
.	.	TRBJ2-1	TRBV7-3	TGTGCCAGCAGCTTACAGCTTTTGGGGGGTGAGCAGTTCTTC	CASSLQLLGGEQFF
.	few	TRBJ1-1	TRBV3-1/TRBV3-2	TGTGCCAGCAGCCGAGGTTCCGAAGCTTTCTTT	CASSRGSEAFF
.	few	TRBJ2-3	TRBV4-1	TGCGCCAGCAGCCCTAGAGGAGGAGATACGCAGTATTTT	CASSPRGGDTQYF
.	.	TRBJ1-4	TRBV11-3	TGTGCCAGCAGCTTAGGGTCCGGTTTTGAAAAACTGTTTTTT	CASSLGSGFEKLFF
TRBD2	.	TRBJ2-7	TRBV5-4	TGTGCCAGCAGCCCCGGGACTAGCGGCACCTACGAGCAGTACTTC	CASSPGTSGTYEQYF
.	.	TRBJ2-5	TRBV4-1	TGCGCCAGCAGCCAAAACAGACGAGAAGAGACCCAGTACTTC	CASSQNRREETQYF
.	.	TRBJ1-3	TRBV7-3	TGTGCCAGCAGCCTACAGGGTTCTGGAAACACCATATATTTT	CASSLQGSGNTIYF
.	.	TRBJ2-3	TRBV18	TGTGCCAGCTCACCAGGCCTCTCGTTGGATTTT	CASSPGLSLDF
TRBD1	.	TRBJ1-1	TRBV19	TGTGCCAGTAGTATGGGGGGACAGCTCACTGAAGCTTTCTTT	CASSMGGQLTEAFF
.	.	TRBJ1-1	TRBV3-1/TRBV3-2	TGTGCCAGCAGCCAAGGGATCGAAATTCCGGGAGCTTTCTTT	CASSQGIEIPGAFF
.	.	TRBJ1-1	TRBV7-8	TGTGCCAGCAGCCCCTACACGGCCACTATGAACACTGAAGCTTTCTTT	CASSPYTATMNTEAFF
.	.	TRBJ1-1	TRBV11-3	TGTGCCAGCAGCTTAGCCTCGTTCCCTGAAGCTTTCTTT	CASSLASFPEAFF
.	.	TRBJ1-6	TRBV10-3	TGTGCCATCGGCCGCGGTTTGAATTCACCCCTCCACTTT	CAIGRGLNSPLHF
.	.	TRBJ2-3	TRBV12-5	TGTGCTAGTGGTTTCCTAACAGGGTTCGCAGATACGCAGTATTTT	CASGFLTGFADTQYF
TRBD1	.	TRBJ2-1	TRBV28	TGTGCCAGCAGTTTATACAGGGGGAATGAGCAGTTCTTC	CASSLYRGNEQFF
TRBD1	.	TRBJ2-1	TRBV3-1/TRBV3-2	TGTGCCAGCAGCCGATACGACAGGGACGTAAATGAGCAGTTCTTC	CASSRYDRDVNEQFF
.	once	TRBJ1-2	TRBV5-4	TGTGCCAGCAGGCTACAGGGCCGGGACTATGGCTACACCTTC	CASRLQGRDYGYTF
.	once	TRBJ2-1	TRBV6-5	TGTGCCAGCAGCCCCGTTCCCCTTTACAATGAGCAGTTCTTC	CASSPVPLYNEQFF
.	many	TRBJ1-3	TRBV19	TGTGCCAGTATGGGGGGATCTGGAAACACCATATATTTT	CASMGGSGNTIYF
.	.	TRBJ2-6	TRBV7-9	TGTGCCAGCAGACCAGGATCTGGGGCCAACGTCCTGACTTTC	CASRPGSGANVLTF
.	.	TRBJ2-4	TRBV30	TGTGCCTGGAGTCGCAGGGACATTCAGTACTTC	CAWSRRDIQYF
.	once	TRBJ2-7	TRBV28	TGTGCCAGCTGTGGACAGCCTTATTACGAGCAGTACTTC	CASCGQPYYEQYF
TRBD1	.	TRBJ2-7	TRBV2	TGTGCCAGCAGCGGGACAGGGGGCAGGAACGAGCAGTACTTC	CASSGTGGRNEQYF
.	once	TRBJ2-7	TRBV6-6	TGTGCCAGCCAACGGGGGGCGGCCTACGAGCAGTACTTC	CASQRGAAYEQYF
.	once	TRBJ2-7	TRBV7-9	TGTGCCAGTACAGTTTTATACGAGCAGTACTTC	CASTVLYEQYF
TRBD2	.	TRBJ2-4	TRBV5-4	TGTGCCAGCAGCTGGGGCGGGAGCGGGGTGAACATTCAGTACTTC	CASSWGGSGVNIQYF